This T cell receptor beta chain was recovered during a study of shared clonotypes between healthy human individuals. Study context: A donor's plate count was three for CD4 naive and three for CD4 memory; CD8 naive had two and CD8 memory one.

The CDR3 spans 16 residues. CDR1 MGHDK and CDR2 SYGVNS come from the germline V gene. Trimming stripped 1 base from V and 0 bases from J, with 13 bases between. Every immunoSEQ plate was one replicate of a subset's evenly spread DNA. Measured with immunoSEQ multiplex PCR; TCRdb has only the in-frame clones, and not every one. The table includes about 2.3 million clones, 90% to 95% detected once. Donors included only healthy HIV-negative adults lacking recent acute infections or vaccinations. The donors were all Caucasian adults (living in Nashville, Tennessee). The sample was naive CD4+ T cells from PBMCs. Subset described: CD45RA+ positively selected. The receptor comes from a man aged 18 to 30 in good health. Some clones in this sample may be carry-over from other donors' samples. V usage is TRBV25-1 and J usage is TRBJ2-7; D remains ambiguous. The CDR3 DNA reads as TGTGCCAGCAGTGAATTAGAAGCGCGCAGCTCCTACGAGCAGTACTTC. Its protein is CASSELEARSSYEQYF.